A selection of T cell receptor beta chains follows, all from one sample in a study of CD8+ T cells in alopecia areata. The method was immunoSEQ multiplex PCR; TCRdb's version includes in-frame clones alone and lacks a portion of them. The sample has 170,000 or so clones, 50% to 75% seen once; the top ten hold roughly 15%. The starting material was CD4+ T cells sorted from blood, obtained at week 0. Source of these receptors: a human donor with alopecia areata. The CDR3 runs from the conserved cysteine through the conserved F or W. A D gene is named only where the DNA matches it firmly. The size of a clone is reported for some rows only, either as once, few or many, or as a class for expanded clones.

V gene,J gene,clone size,D gene,CDR3 protein,CDR3 DNA
TRBV19,TRBJ1-6,.,TRBD1,CASGTDRGRSPLHF,TGTGCCAGCGGGACGGACAGGGGTCGATCACCCCTCCACTTT
TRBV29-1,TRBJ1-2,.,TRBD1,CSVGQQSTYGYTF,TGCAGCGTGGGACAGCAAAGTACCTATGGCTACACCTTC
TRBV15,TRBJ2-5,.,.,CATSRTGSQETQYF,TGTGCCACCAGCAGAACAGGTAGCCAAGAGACCCAGTACTTC
TRBV6-5,TRBJ1-3,few,.,CASTQGNTIYF,TGTGCCAGCACCCAGGGAAACACCATATATTTT
TRBV6-5,TRBJ1-1,.,.,CASRRSRGSLSFF,TGTGCCAGCAGGAGGAGCAGAGGGAGTTTATCTTTCTTT
TRBV6-1,TRBJ2-5,.,.,CASLGPQETQYF,TGTGCCAGCCTCGGACCTCAAGAGACCCAGTACTTC
TRBV29-1,TRBJ1-2,.,.,CSVESRGSYGYTF,TGCAGCGTTGAATCGAGGGGGAGCTATGGCTACACCTTC
TRBV7-8,TRBJ2-2,few,.,CASSSHGANTGELFF,TGTGCCAGCAGCTCCCACGGGGCGAACACCGGGGAGCTGTTTTTT
TRBV29-1,TRBJ2-5,.,TRBD2,CSGYSGDLQETQYF,TGCAGCGGTTATAGCGGGGACCTCCAAGAGACCCAGTACTTC
TRBV4-1,TRBJ2-7,.,.,CASSVKGDLGEQYF,TGCGCCAGCAGCGTAAAGGGAGATTTGGGCGAGCAGTACTTC
TRBV29-1,TRBJ1-2,.,TRBD1,CSATQGGGPYTF,TGCAGCGCGACCCAGGGAGGGGGCCCCTACACCTTC
TRBV4-3,TRBJ2-6,.,.,CASSQEPAQGSGANVLTF,TGCGCCAGCAGCCAAGAACCAGCACAGGGCTCTGGGGCCAACGTCCTGACTTTC
TRBV19,TRBJ2-3,few,.,CASSGSTDTQYF,TGTGCCAGTAGTGGCAGCACAGATACGCAGTATTTT
TRBV5-1,TRBJ2-3,.,TRBD1,CATGRGRSDTQYF,TGCGCCACCGGCAGGGGGCGTTCAGATACGCAGTATTTT
TRBV29-1,TRBJ1-2,.,.,CSVSPGANYGYTF,TGCAGCGTTTCCCCAGGGGCTAACTATGGCTACACCTTC
TRBV30,TRBJ2-2,.,.,CAWSVLGFGELFF,TGTGCCTGGAGTGTATTGGGGTTCGGGGAGCTGTTTTTT
TRBV29-1,TRBJ2-5,.,TRBD1,CSVDGDRGRSETQYF,TGCAGCGTTGATGGCGACAGGGGGCGAAGTGAGACCCAGTACTTC
TRBV5-6,TRBJ2-5,.,TRBD1,CASSYQGAIETQYF,TGTGCCAGCAGCTACCAGGGGGCCATAGAGACCCAGTACTTC
TRBV5-1,TRBJ1-3,few,.,CASSLGRGFGNTIYF,TGCGCCAGCAGCTTGGGTAGGGGCTTTGGAAACACCATATATTTT
TRBV15,TRBJ2-5,.,.,CATSGMWETQYF,TGTGCCACCAGTGGGATGTGGGAGACCCAGTACTTC
TRBV29-1,TRBJ2-7,.,.,CSVARALTYEQYF,TGCAGCGTGGCCCGGGCACTGACCTACGAGCAGTACTTC
TRBV27,TRBJ1-2,once,.,CASSSDRHDGYTF,TGTGCCAGCAGTTCCGACAGGCATGATGGCTACACCTTC
TRBV7-9,TRBJ2-3,.,.,CASSLNRDTDTQYF,TGTGCCAGCAGCTTAAACCGGGACACAGATACGCAGTATTTT
TRBV30,TRBJ2-7,.,.,CAWNRGTSYEQYF,TGTGCCTGGAACCGGGGGACCTCCTACGAGCAGTACTTC
TRBV29-1,TRBJ2-5,few,.,CSVEGAGTQETQYF,TGCAGCGTTGAAGGCGCAGGGACCCAAGAGACCCAGTACTTC
TRBV7-2,TRBJ2-7,few,.,CASSSSSRAYEQYF,TGTGCCAGCAGCTCCTCTTCGCGGGCCTACGAGCAGTACTTC
TRBV29-1,TRBJ1-1,.,.,CSVEGRQSHTEAFF,TGCAGCGTTGAAGGCCGTCAAAGCCACACTGAAGCTTTCTTT
TRBV11-2,TRBJ2-5,.,.,CASSLDSLETQYF,TGTGCCAGCAGCTTAGATTCCCTAGAGACCCAGTACTTC
TRBV11-1,TRBJ1-2,.,TRBD1,CASSSPDRGRGF,TGTGCCAGCAGCTCGCCTGACAGGGGGAGAGGCTTC
TRBV29-1,TRBJ1-1,.,.,CSVELRQGSTEAFF,TGCAGCGTTGAACTTCGTCAGGGCTCCACTGAAGCTTTCTTT
TRBV10-3,TRBJ1-3,.,.,CAIGSERGNTIYF,TGTGCCATTGGCTCCGAGCGGGGAAACACCATATATTTT
TRBV4-2,TRBJ2-5,.,TRBD1,CASSQPHPGQGEETQYF,TGTGCCAGCAGCCAACCCCACCCGGGACAGGGGGAAGAGACCCAGTACTTC
TRBV23-1,TRBJ2-3,.,.,CASSQSSSEGTDTQYF,TGCGCCAGCAGTCAATCGAGTTCGGAGGGGACAGATACGCAGTATTTT
TRBV29-1,TRBJ2-3,.,.,CSVGQITDTQYF,TGCAGCGTCGGACAGATAACAGATACGCAGTATTTT
TRBV19,TRBJ2-7,few,.,CASSFVLGLGEQYF,TGTGCCAGTAGTTTTGTTCTTGGACTGGGCGAGCAGTACTTC
TRBV30,TRBJ2-2,.,.,CAWTGIANTGELFF,TGTGCCTGGACCGGTATAGCAAACACCGGGGAGCTGTTTTTT
TRBV6-5,TRBJ2-7,few,.,CASSTPQGPYEQYF,TGTGCCAGCAGTACTCCGCAGGGCCCCTACGAGCAGTACTTC
TRBV29-1,TRBJ1-1,.,.,CSVSLRAGNTEAFF,TGCAGCGTTTCCCTAAGGGCAGGAAACACTGAAGCTTTCTTT
TRBV30,TRBJ1-3,.,.,CAWMAGATGNTIYF,TGTGCCTGGATGGCAGGGGCAACTGGAAACACCATATATTTT
TRBV29-1,TRBJ2-3,few,.,CSVGGGQQGSDTQYF,TGCAGCGTTGGGGGTGGGCAACAGGGTTCGGATACGCAGTATTTT
TRBV29-1,TRBJ1-1,.,.,CSALQGLGTEAFF,TGCAGCGCCTTACAGGGCCTGGGCACTGAAGCTTTCTTT
TRBV5-1,TRBJ2-2,.,.,CASSRGGVANTGELFF,TGCGCCAGCAGTAGGGGCGGGGTCGCGAACACCGGGGAGCTGTTTTTT
TRBV4-2,TRBJ1-5,.,.,CASSQDGDMSNQPQHF,TGTGCCAGCAGCCAAGATGGGGATATGAGCAATCAGCCCCAGCATTTT
TRBV5-1,TRBJ1-2,.,TRBD1,CASSLDRGRYYGYTF,TGCGCCAGCAGCTTGGACAGGGGGCGGTACTATGGCTACACCTTC
TRBV4-1,TRBJ2-1,.,TRBD1,CASSLGQVRYNEQFF,TGCGCCAGCAGCCTAGGACAGGTTCGGTACAATGAGCAGTTCTTC
TRBV30,TRBJ1-2,.,.,CAWSVLARGYTF,TGTGCCTGGAGTGTCCTGGCCCGAGGCTACACCTTC
TRBV29-1,TRBJ1-1,few,TRBD1,CSVADRTNTEAFF,TGCAGCGTTGCGGACAGGACGAACACTGAAGCTTTCTTT
TRBV7-6,TRBJ2-7,.,.,CASSLGGIEYEQYF,TGTGCCAGCAGCTTAGGAGGGATTGAGTACGAGCAGTACTTC
TRBV5-1,TRBJ1-2,few,.,CASSLLANYGYTF,TGCGCCAGCAGTTTACTAGCTAACTATGGCTACACCTTC
TRBV29-1,TRBJ1-2,few,TRBD1,CSVGQGNGYTF,TGCAGCGTGGGACAGGGTAACGGCTACACCTTC
TRBV2,TRBJ2-3,.,TRBD2,CASRPIAGGTDTQYF,TGTGCCAGCAGACCTATAGCGGGGGGCACAGATACGCAGTATTTT
TRBV21-1,TRBJ1-3,medium-sized,.,CASSALTEGSGNTIYF,TGTGCCAGCAGCGCCTTAACGGAGGGGTCCGGAAACACCATATATTTT